This T cell receptor beta chain came from a study of blood T cell repertoires in COVID-19. Here immunoSEQ multiplex PCR was the method, and the copy in TCRdb shows in-frame clones only, minus some. The sample lists some 160,000 clones; around four fifths were seen once. The ends lost 3 bases at V and 6 bases at J; junction bases unmatched: 6. This CDR3 comprises 14 residues. From germline, CDR1 is PRHDT and CDR2 FYEKMQ (reference sequence). The chain has TRBV13 and TRBJ2-3, with TRBD1 matching 7 bases. Sequenced sample: PBMCs or T cells enriched from blood (not recorded which). This receptor was taken from a woman aged 40 to 49 who had recovered from COVID-19. CDR3 amino acids: CASSLLTGEDTQYF. CDR3 sequence (DNA): TGTGCCAGCAGCTTGTTAACAGGGGAGGATACGCAGTATTTT.